This TCR beta chain stems from a study of blood T cell repertoires in COVID-19. With 2 bases removed from V and 9 bases from J, the gap between germline ends came to 10 bases. Per germline, CDR1 MNHEY and CDR2 SVGAGI. The CDR3 sequence is 13 residues long. Sequencing used immunoSEQ multiplex PCR; TCRdb keeps in-frame clones, though not all of them. The sample contains some 66,000 clones, around 82% of which appear only once. The chain is built from TRBV6-5 and TRBJ2-2; tentative D call: TRBD2 (6 bases). The sequence was collected from a man aged 60-69 years with acute or convalescent COVID-19. Input material: peripheral blood. The CDR3 sequence: CASSYPGGRELFF. The CDR3 DNA sequence: TGTGCCAGCAGTTACCCCGGGGGAAGGGAGCTGTTTTTT.